Below, 32 T cell receptor beta chains from the same sample are listed, as sequenced in a study of cytotoxic CD8 clonotypes in ibrutinib-treated CLL (dated by TCRdb to about 2021). Libraries were built with the immunoSEQ multiplex PCR assay. Imported from immuneACCESS, the table was reduced by TCRdb to in-frame sequences with V and J called. These copies leave out some clones; in studies compared against another copy, an unresolved V gene accounts for under half, and the cause of the remainder is not known. A total of more than 150,000 clones appear in this sample, about two thirds of them only once. Around 15% of the sample is in the top ten clones. This sample's time point label indicates: roughly 23 months on ibrutinib. The input for sequencing was PBMCs, taken after 24 months of ibrutinib treatment. Source of these receptors: a human donor with chronic lymphocytic leukemia.

This clone turned up a few times. This rearrangement joins TRBV5-4 to TRBJ1-2; D remains ambiguous. Trimming removed 1 base from V and 9 bases from J, with 13 bases in between. The CDR3 loop spans 13 amino acids. The germline V gene has CDR1 SGHNT and CDR2 YYREEE (reference sequence). The CDR3 sequence: CASSLPSTRRYTF. For the CDR3, the DNA is TGTGCCAGCAGCTTGCCGTCAACCCGACGCTACACCTTC.

The chain employs TRBV7-3 and TRBJ2-5; 7 nucleotides match TRBD1. The CDR3 runs 15 residues. V lost 1 base to trimming and J lost 4 bases; unmatched junction nucleotides: 6. Germline lookup yields CDR1 SGHTA and CDR2 FQGTGA. This CDR3 reads CASSLMGTARETQYF. Here the CDR3 DNA reads TGTGCCAGCAGCTTAATGGGGACAGCTCGAGAGACCCAGTACTTC.

V gene TRBV2 combines with J gene TRBJ1-4, with TRBD1 identical over 8 bases. Per germline, CDR1 SNHLY and CDR2 FYNNEI. V lost 6 bases and J lost 0; bases outside the gene matches: 6. There are 16 residues in the CDR3. The CDR3 DNA follows: TGTGCCAGCAGAGCCGGACAGGGCCCAACTAATGAAAAACTGTTTTTT. Translation: CASRAGQGPTNEKLFF.

This clone was detected only a few times. The chain is built from TRBV27 and TRBJ1-5; no definite D call. The V end lost 6 bases, the J end lost 3 bases, and 18 bases lay between the germline ends. The CDR3 has 16 amino acids. CDR1 is MNHEY and CDR2 is SMNVEV in the germline V gene (reference sequence). For the CDR3, the DNA is TGTGCCAGCAGCCCGAGGGCAGGCGCCTTCAATCAGCCCCAGCATTTT. Amino acids: CASSPRAGAFNQPQHF.

This clone has just a few counts. This chain uses TRBV5-1 with TRBJ1-3; D gene unclear. The CDR3 is 13 residues long. In germline, CDR1 is SGHRS, CDR2 YFSETQ. V was trimmed by 2 bases and J by 4 bases, leaving 7 bases between them. The CDR3 DNA reads as TGCGCCAGCAGCTTACGGGGAGGAAACACCATATATTTT. Translation: CASSLRGGNTIYF.

This chain uses TRBV19 with TRBJ2-7; 9 bases map to TRBD1. J was trimmed by 4 bases and V by 6 bases; bases with no gene match: 10. Per germline, CDR1 LNHDA and CDR2 SQIVND (reference sequence). The CDR3 loop spans 15 amino acids. In DNA form, the CDR3 reads TGTGCCAGTAGCGAACAGGGGGCGTTGGAATACGAGCAGTACTTC. Protein sequence: CASSEQGALEYEQYF.

The J gene is TRBJ2-5, the V gene TRBV9; possible D gene TRBD2, 5 bases. In germline, CDR1 is SGDLS, CDR2 YYNGEE. This CDR3 has 15 amino acids. V lost 2 bases, J lost 2 bases, and 13 bases lay in between. The CDR3 DNA is TGTGCCAGCAGCGTCCAAGTCAGCGGACAAGAGACCCAGTACTTC. It translates to CASSVQVSGQETQYF.

The chain employs TRBV9 and TRBJ2-3, with unresolved D. Trimming removed 1 base from V and 4 bases from J, with 19 bases in between. Per germline, CDR1 SGDLS and CDR2 YYNGEE. The CDR3 totals 17 residues. Here the CDR3 DNA reads TGTGCCAGCAGCGTACGTTCGACTCCCCGCGGCCCAGATACGCAGTATTTT. It translates to CASSVRSTPRGPDTQYF.

The chain links TRBV5-1 to TRBJ1-2, with D tentatively TRBD1 (5 bases). Trimming shortened V by 0 bases and J by 2 bases, and 11 bases separated the two germline ends. CDR3 size: 15 residues. In germline, CDR1 is SGHRS, CDR2 YFSETQ. The CDR3 DNA reads as TGCGCCAGCAGCTTGGTTGTTGGGGCGAACTATGGCTACACCTTC. It translates to CASSLVVGANYGYTF.

This chain joins TRBV27 and TRBJ2-1, with 9 bases identical to TRBD2. Trimming cost V 6 bases and J 4 bases; bases outside gene matches: 10. CDR1 is MNHEY and CDR2 is SMNVEV in the germline V gene (reference sequence). This CDR3 spans 16 amino acids. Here the CDR3 DNA reads TGTGCCAGCAGAGGGGATCCGGGACTAGCTTACAATGAGCAGTTCTTC. Translating gives CASRGDPGLAYNEQFF.

This sequence joins TRBV11-1 and TRBJ1-2, with a tentative D call TRBD1 (6 bases). Germline-derived CDR1 and CDR2 are SGHAT and FQDESV (reference sequence). The V and J ends lost 2 bases and 6 bases respectively, with 19 bases between them. This CDR3 spans 16 amino acids. CDR3 residues: CASSLFTETDRNGYTF. The CDR3 DNA sequence: TGTGCCAGCAGCTTATTTACCGAGACGGACAGAAATGGCTACACCTTC.

The V gene is TRBV20-1, the J gene TRBJ1-1; the D gene is possibly TRBD1 (5 bases). In germline, CDR1 is DFQATT, CDR2 SNEGSKA (reference sequence). Deletions cut 2 bases from V and 7 bases from J, with 5 bases between. The CDR3 spans 10 residues. The CDR3 reads CSARQGEAFF. The CDR3 DNA reads TGCAGTGCTAGACAGGGTGAAGCTTTCTTT.

This rearrangement joins TRBV4-2 to TRBJ1-1, with unresolved D. Germline V lookup: CDR1 LGHNA, CDR2 YNFKEQ. This CDR3 contains 16 residues. The V and J ends lost 1 base and 1 base respectively, with 13 bases between them. DNA for the CDR3: TGTGCCAGCAGCCAAGGGACCGGAGGGTCGAACACTGAAGCTTTCTTT. Residues: CASSQGTGGSNTEAFF.

This chain uses TRBV6-5 with TRBJ2-7; D not certain. Germline V gene lookup returns CDR1 MNHEY and CDR2 SVGAGI. The V and J ends lost 2 bases and 3 bases respectively, with 11 bases between them. The CDR3 has 14 amino acids. The CDR3 DNA reads TGTGCCAGCAGTTACCGTCGGATTAGCTACGAGCAGTACTTC. Its translation: CASSYRRISYEQYF.

The V call is TRBV5-1, the J call TRBJ2-2; TRBD1 or TRBD2 may be the D gene (5 bases each). The CDR3 length is 15 residues. V dropped 4 bases and J dropped 2 bases, with 12 bases sitting between them. Germline loops: CDR1 SGHRS, CDR2 YFSETQ. In nucleotides, the CDR3 is TGCGCCAGCAGCGTTCGAAGGGACAACACCGGGGAGCTGTTTTTT. Translating gives CASSVRRDNTGELFF.

The gene calls are TRBV9 and TRBJ2-2; 8 bases fit TRBD1. After removal of 0 bases from V and 3 bases from J, the junction contained 4 bases not matched to a gene. The CDR3 is 16 amino acids. Germline V gene lookup returns CDR1 SGDLS and CDR2 YYNGEE. CDR3 nucleotides: TGTGCCAGCAGCGTAGCTTGGGGACAGGACACCGGGGAGCTGTTTTTT. This translates into CASSVAWGQDTGELFF.

The sample holds one count of this clone. V gene TRBV4-1 combines with J gene TRBJ2-1; possibly TRBD2 for D (5 bases). This CDR3 region has 16 residues. V shed 2 bases and J shed 6 bases, with 17 bases lying between them. Germline V gives CDR1 MGHRA, CDR2 YSYEKL. The CDR3 sequence is CASSQIGGSRVNEQFF. CDR3 nucleotides: TGCGCCAGCAGCCAAATCGGTGGGAGTCGGGTCAATGAGCAGTTCTTC.

V and J are TRBV6-5 and TRBJ2-7; D is unresolved. This CDR3 comprises 13 residues. V gave up 2 bases and J gave up 2 bases, with 7 bases separating them. Germline assignment: CDR1 MNHEY and CDR2 SVGAGI. CDR3 nucleotide sequence: TGTGCCAGCAGTTACGGTCAGACCTACGAGCAGTACTTC. This sequence encodes CASSYGQTYEQYF.

In this sample, this clone turned up a few times. This rearrangement joins TRBV7-8 to TRBJ1-5; 7 bases agree with TRBD1. The CDR3 is 15 amino acids. Trimming at V came to 1 base and at J to 4 bases, leaving 4 bases not matched to a gene. The germline CDR1 and CDR2 sequences are SGHVS and FQNEAQ. In nucleotides, the CDR3 is TGTGCCAGCAGCTTAGGGACAGGCGGGAATCAGCCCCAGCATTTT. Translating gives CASSLGTGGNQPQHF.

This chain connects TRBV2 to TRBJ2-7; the D gene is possibly TRBD1 (6 bases). This CDR3 has 14 residues. V was trimmed by 7 bases and J by 1 base, leaving 14 bases between them. CDR1 is SNHLY and CDR2 is FYNNEI in the germline V gene. The CDR3 loop is CASIQGRGSYEQYF. CDR3 DNA sequence: TGTGCCAGCATCCAAGGCAGGGGTTCCTACGAGCAGTACTTC.

The chain couples TRBV5-1 to TRBJ2-3; the D is unclear. This CDR3 has 15 amino acids. Germline CDR1 is SGHRS and CDR2 is YFSETQ. V shed 4 bases and J shed 4 bases, with 16 bases lying between them. CDR3 DNA sequence: TGCGCCAGCAGCCCCGAGGCCCGGCAGGCAGATACGCAGTATTTT. Translated, it gives CASSPEARQADTQYF.

The J gene is TRBJ2-1, the V gene TRBV4-1; maybe TRBD1 (5 bases). The germline V gene has CDR1 MGHRA and CDR2 YSYEKL. V shed 1 base and J shed 7 bases, with 8 bases lying between them. CDR3 size: 13 residues. The CDR3: CASSQVGANEQFF. The CDR3 DNA reads TGCGCCAGCAGCCAAGTAGGGGCAAATGAGCAGTTCTTC.

V and J are TRBV5-5 and TRBJ1-2, with D unresolved. CDR1 and CDR2 from the germline V gene are SGHKS and YYEKEE (reference sequence). V shed 2 bases and J shed 6 bases, with 11 bases lying between them. CDR3 length: 13 residues. CDR3 sequence reads: CASSFVGIDGYTF. The CDR3 DNA follows: TGTGCCAGCAGCTTTGTAGGGATCGATGGCTACACCTTC.

The chain employs TRBV4-2 and TRBJ1-2; 8 bases fit TRBD1. This CDR3 region has 16 residues. Germline trimming cut 0 bases from V and 4 bases from J; bases unmatched to any gene: 7. Germline-derived CDR1 and CDR2 are LGHNA and YNFKEQ. CDR3 bases: TGTGCCAGCAGCCAAGAGAACAGGGGGTGGTTCTATGGCTACACCTTC. Protein product: CASSQENRGWFYGYTF.

The chain carries TRBV15 and TRBJ2-3; D is perhaps TRBD1 or TRBD2 (5 bases each). This CDR3 is 14 amino acids long. Per germline, CDR1 LNHNV and CDR2 YYDKDF (reference sequence). V dropped 1 base and J dropped 6 bases, with 11 bases sitting between them. The DNA for the CDR3 is TGTGCCACCAGCAGAGTCCAGTGGGGGGATACGCAGTATTTT. This translates into CATSRVQWGDTQYF.

Only one count was recorded for this clone. The chain is built from TRBV5-6 and TRBJ2-7; 8 nucleotides line up with TRBD1. Germline-derived CDR1 and CDR2 are SGHDT and YYEEEE. This CDR3 contains 13 residues. V was clipped by 0 bases and J by 6 bases; unmatched bases: 2. Here the CDR3 reads CASSLDTGGEQYF. The CDR3 DNA is TGTGCCAGCAGCTTGGATACAGGGGGCGAGCAGTACTTC.

The chain joins TRBV5-4 to TRBJ2-7; perhaps TRBD1 as D (5 bases). Looked up from germline, CDR1 is SGHNT and CDR2 is YYREEE (reference sequence). V shed 2 bases and J shed 6 bases, with 6 bases lying between them. The CDR3 loop spans 11 amino acids. The CDR3 bases are TGTGCCAGCAGCTTTGGGGCCGAGCAGTACTTC. This sequence encodes CASSFGAEQYF. The variable domain in full, completed from reference TRBV5-4 and TRBJ2-7, reads ETGVTQSPTHLIKTRGQQVTLRCSSQSGHNTVSWYQQALGQGPQFIFQYYREEENGRGNFPPRFSGLQFPNYSSELNVNALELDDSALYLCASSFGAEQYFGPGTRLTVT.

The chain combines TRBV28 with TRBJ2-5; 8 nucleotides line up with TRBD1. Germline-derived CDR1 and CDR2 are MDHEN and SYDVKM. This CDR3 region has 14 residues. The V segment lost 6 bases and the J segment 1 base; nucleotides outside the gene matches: 4. The CDR3: CASRSTGVQETQYF. In DNA, the CDR3 is TGTGCCAGCAGATCGACAGGGGTCCAAGAGACCCAGTACTTC.

This clone was seen only once. A read error may explain this, as a much larger clone is one base away. The V and J genes are TRBV5-4 and TRBJ2-3; no firm D call. The V end was cut by 4 bases, the J end by 1 base, with 1 base between. The CDR3 loop spans 11 amino acids. Looked up from germline, CDR1 is SGHNT and CDR2 is YYREEE (reference sequence). The CDR3 loop is CASSRTDTQYF. Here the CDR3 DNA reads TGTGCCAGCAGCCGCACAGATACGCAGTATTTT.

The rearrangement links TRBV4-3 to TRBJ2-3, with TRBD2 matching over 13 bases. The germline CDR1 and CDR2 sequences are LGHNA and YSLEER. This CDR3 has 17 amino acids. J lost 1 base, V lost 5 bases, and 6 bases had no gene match. The CDR3 is CASSSQGTSGGTDTQYF. The CDR3 DNA reads TGCGCCAGCAGCTCGCAAGGGACTAGCGGGGGCACAGATACGCAGTATTTT.

The genes are TRBV4-1 and TRBJ2-3; D is uncertain. V was pared by 3 bases and J by 1 base, with 8 bases between. From germline, CDR1 is MGHRA and CDR2 YSYEKL. The CDR3 totals 14 residues. The CDR3 reads CASSQPDRTDTQYF. The CDR3 DNA sequence: TGCGCCAGCAGCCAGCCCGACCGCACAGATACGCAGTATTTT.

V usage is TRBV5-1 and J usage is TRBJ2-5, with 10 bases that match TRBD2. V shed 4 bases and J 1 base; nucleotides not matched to a gene: 4. Germline V gene data show CDR1 as SGHRS and CDR2 as YFSETQ. CDR3 length: 15 amino acids. CDR3 residues: CASSLAGAPQETQYF. The CDR3 DNA sequence: TGCGCCAGCAGCCTAGCGGGAGCCCCCCAAGAGACCCAGTACTTC. The full variable domain, rest sourced from reference TRBV5-1 and TRBJ2-5, is KAGVTQTPRYLIKTRGQQVTLSCSPISGHRSVSWYQQTPGQGLQFLFEYFSETQRNKGNFPGRFSGRQFSNSRSEMNVSTLELGDSALYLCASSLAGAPQETQYFGPGTRLLVL.